These T cell receptor beta chains were read from a single sample in a study of response to subunit inactivated influenza vaccine. TCRdb ran MiXCR on the RT-PCR reads and lists one entry per CDR3 protein. The sample includes approximately 730,000 distinct CDR3 sequences, approximately 15% seen only once; the top ten take less than 9%. The sample here was PBMCs from blood, taken less than 15 days before vaccination. These receptors were taken from a man in his forties or fifties who received an inactivated influenza vaccine. Both conserved end residues are part of each CDR3. Each record gives: CDR3 DNA, CDR3 protein, clone size, D gene, V gene, J gene. The D gene is left open where the match is weak. Clone size is shown for a subset of rows, as once, few, many or a class of expanded clone.

TGCGCCAGCAGCCACCGGACAGGGGACACAGATACGCAGTATTTT	CASSHRTGDTDTQYF	-	TRBD1	TRBV5-1	TRBJ2-3
TGCAGTGCTCCCCCTCGACTAGCGGTGCGTGAGCAGTTCTTC	CSAPPRLAVREQFF	-	TRBD2	TRBV20-1	TRBJ2-1
TGTGCCGTTCCGGGACTGGGAAGCGCCAACGTCCTGACTTTC	CAVPGLGSANVLTF	-	-	TRBV28	TRBJ2-6
TGTGCCAGCAGCTTCAATCGGGGACAGTCTGAAGCTTTCTTT	CASSFNRGQSEAFF	-	TRBD1	TRBV7-2	TRBJ1-1
TGCAGTGCTGAGGGGGGGTACCAGCCCCAGCATTTT	CSAEGGYQPQHF	-	-	TRBV20-1	TRBJ1-5
TGTGCCAGCAGCCAAGTGATGAATTCTGGGGCCAACGTCCTGACTTTC	CASSQVMNSGANVLTF	-	-	TRBV4-2	TRBJ2-6
TGTGCCACCAGTGATCCGGGGTATAGCTACGAGCAGTACTTC	CATSDPGYSYEQYF	few	-	TRBV24-1	TRBJ2-7
TGTGCCGTGGGACTAGCGGGGCATGACACCGGGGAGCTGTTTTTT	CAVGLAGHDTGELFF	few	TRBD2	TRBV10-3	TRBJ2-2
TGTGCCAGCAGCCCCGGACTAGCGGGAAGACAAGAGACCCAGTACTTC	CASSPGLAGRQETQYF	-	TRBD2	TRBV7-2	TRBJ2-5
TGCAGCGTTGAAGATAGGACACAAGAGACCCAGTACTTC	CSVEDRTQETQYF	many	-	TRBV29-1	TRBJ2-5
TGCGCCAGCAGCTTGGCCAGTAGTGCGGGGGGGTACAATGAGCAGTTCTTC	CASSLASSAGGYNEQFF	few	TRBD2	TRBV5-1	TRBJ2-1
TGTGCCAGTAGTATGTGGGGACTAGCGGGAGCAAACTACGAGCAGTACTTC	CASSMWGLAGANYEQYF	-	TRBD2	TRBV19	TRBJ2-7
TGTGCCACCAGTGATTTAGCGACAGATAACACCGGGGAGCTGTTTTTT	CATSDLATDNTGELFF	-	-	TRBV24-1	TRBJ2-2
TGTGCCAGCAGTTATTTTGGCAGCGCAGATACGCAGTATTTT	CASSYFGSADTQYF	-	-	TRBV6-5	TRBJ2-3
TGTGCCAGCAGTCAGGACCTACAAGAGACCCAGTACTTC	CASSQDLQETQYF	few	-	TRBV4-2	TRBJ2-5
TGTGCCAGCAGCCAAGAGATGAGCGGTACCTACAATGAGCAGTTCTTC	CASSQEMSGTYNEQFF	few	-	TRBV3-1	TRBJ2-1
TGTGCCAGCAGTTTAGTAGGGGGGGTCACCTCTTCGGGCACCATATATTTT	CASSLVGGVTSSGTIYF	-	-	TRBV12-3/TRBV12-4	TRBJ1-3
TGTGCCAGCAGTAGGGACAGCAGCTCACCCCTCCACTTT	CASSRDSSSPLHF	few	TRBD1	TRBV12-3/TRBV12-4	TRBJ1-6
TGTGCCAGCAGTTCCCCCGGGACAGGAAAAGGCTACACCTTC	CASSSPGTGKGYTF	-	TRBD1	TRBV6-2/TRBV6-3	TRBJ1-2
TGCGCCAGCAGCTTGGGAGGGGATAGCAATCAGCCCCAGCATTTT	CASSLGGDSNQPQHF	many	-	TRBV5-1	TRBJ1-5
TGCTGTGCTAGAGATGAGGGGGATATCACCGGGGAGCTGTTTTTT	CCARDEGDITGELFF	-	-	TRBV20-1	TRBJ2-2
TGCGCCAGCAGCTTGAAGGGACAGGGGCACCTAGATGAGCAGTTCTTC	CASSLKGQGHLDEQFF	few	TRBD1	TRBV5-1	TRBJ2-1
TGTGCCAGCAGTGAATACCCCGGCTATGGCTACACCTTC	CASSEYPGYGYTF	few	-	TRBV2	TRBJ1-2
TGCGCCAGCAGCTTGGTACCAGGGCAAGGAAATCAGCCCCAGCATTTT	CASSLVPGQGNQPQHF	few	-	TRBV5-1	TRBJ1-5
TGTGCCAGCAGCCCTACCGCTAGCGGGACACTATTCCTCTCTAGCACAGATACGCAGTATTTT	CASSPTASGTLFLSSTDTQYF	-	TRBD2	TRBV5-6	TRBJ2-3
TGTGCCAGCAGTTGGATCTGGGGGAGAGACTCCTACAATGAGCAGTTCTTC	CASSWIWGRDSYNEQFF	few	-	TRBV12-3/TRBV12-4	TRBJ2-1
TGTGCCAGCAGTCTCCTGGCCGGGCGGATGACAGATACGCAGTATTTT	CASSLLAGRMTDTQYF	many	-	TRBV27	TRBJ2-3